Below are 21 T cell receptor beta chains sequenced from a single sample in a study of identifying expanded T cells in peripheral blood. Repertoires were generated with immunoSEQ multiplex PCR, while TCRdb's copy carries only in-frame clones and drops some. The sample records over 100,000 clones, about nine tenths being singletons. The sequencing input was blood. The receptors come from a person aged 18 to 75 in good health.

The rearrangement links TRBV2 to TRBJ1-4; unclear D gene. Trimming took off 3 bases at V and 6 bases at J, with 5 bases between the two ends. Germline-derived CDR1 and CDR2 are SNHLY and FYNNEI. This CDR3 comprises 12 residues. The CDR3 DNA is TGTGCCAGCAGTGACTGGGATGAAAAACTGTTTTTT. The encoded protein is CASSDWDEKLFF.

The V gene is TRBV28, the J gene TRBJ2-1; TRBD1 agrees at 8 bases. After removal of 6 bases from V and 7 bases from J, the junction contained 11 bases not matched to a gene. Germline values: CDR1 MDHEN, CDR2 SYDVKM. CDR3 length: 15 amino acids. Here the CDR3 DNA reads TGTGCCAGCAGCTACGGACAGGGAAGGGCGAATGAGCAGTTCTTC. Encoded protein: CASSYGQGRANEQFF.

The V call is TRBV9, the J call TRBJ1-6; 7 nucleotides line up with TRBD1. The V segment lost 2 bases and the J segment 9 bases; nucleotides outside the gene matches: 8. The CDR3 covers 15 residues. Germline CDR1 reads SGDLS; CDR2 reads YYNGEE. CDR3 in DNA: TGTGCCAGCAGCGTCCGGGACAGTCCGGGTTCACCCCTCCACTTT. Translated, it gives CASSVRDSPGSPLHF.

V usage is TRBV18 and J usage is TRBJ1-3; D not certain. V was clipped by 0 bases and J by 4 bases, with 7 bases between them. CDR1 is KGHSH, CDR2 LQKENI, per germline. The CDR3 has 14 residues. The CDR3 reads CASSPPDGGNTIYF. The CDR3 DNA sequence: TGTGCCAGCTCACCACCGGATGGCGGAAACACCATATATTTT. Looking up the rest from reference TRBV18 and TRBJ1-3 gives the full variable domain: NAGVMQNPRHLVRRRGQEARLRCSPMKGHSHVYWYRQLPEEGLKFMVYLQKENIIDESGMPKERFSAEFPKEGPSILRIQQVVRGDSAAYFCASSPPDGGNTIYFGEGSWLTVV.

The rearrangement joins TRBV5-1 to TRBJ1-2, with D perhaps TRBD1 (5 bases). With 0 bases removed from V and 7 bases from J, the gap between germline ends came to 10 bases. The CDR3 covers 13 residues. In germline, CDR1 is SGHRS, CDR2 YFSETQ. In DNA, the CDR3 is TGCGCCAGCAGCTTGGGGACATATCGTGGCTACACCTTC. Its protein product is CASSLGTYRGYTF.

This clone was recorded once. The chain joins TRBV6-5 to TRBJ2-2; a weak D match, TRBD1 (6 bases). V was shortened by 6 bases and J by 5 bases, with 13 bases between the two germline ends. Germline V gene lookup returns CDR1 MNHEY and CDR2 SVGAGI. This CDR3 contains 14 residues. The CDR3: CASRPGQTTGELFF. In DNA, the CDR3 is TGTGCCAGCAGACCCGGACAGACAACCGGGGAGCTGTTTTTT.

This clone was seen once. This chain uses TRBV7-9 with TRBJ2-3; no clear D. Germline assignment: CDR1 SEHNR and CDR2 FQNEAQ (reference sequence). This CDR3 has 13 amino acids. Trimming stripped 2 bases from V and 5 bases from J, with 8 bases between. The CDR3 reads CASSLLTGDTQYF. As DNA, the CDR3 is TGTGCCAGCAGCTTACTGACCGGAGATACGCAGTATTTT.

The gene calls are TRBV27 and TRBJ1-4, with 10 positions matching TRBD1. Germline V gene lookup returns CDR1 MNHEY and CDR2 SMNVEV (reference sequence). The CDR3 consists of 14 residues. With V trimmed by 4 bases and J by 11 bases, 7 bases remained unmatched. The CDR3 nucleotides read TGTGCCAGCAGTTCTGGGACAGGGGTGCGGAAACTGTTTTTT. This gives the protein CASSSGTGVRKLFF.

The sample holds one count of this clone. The V gene is TRBV27, the J gene TRBJ2-3; D uncertain. CDR1 MNHEY and CDR2 SMNVEV come from the germline V gene (reference sequence). V was shortened by 3 bases and J by 4 bases, with 11 bases between the two germline ends. This CDR3 is 14 amino acids long. In DNA, the CDR3 is TGTGCCAGCAGTTTGTCGGCAGGAGCAGATACGCAGTATTTT. It encodes CASSLSAGADTQYF.

The V and J genes are TRBV28 and TRBJ2-1; possible D gene TRBD2, 6 bases. With 5 bases removed from V and 3 bases from J, the gap between germline ends came to 14 bases. The CDR3 runs to 15 residues. Germline V CDR1 and CDR2: MDHEN, SYDVKM. CDR3 in amino acids: CASSTTSMNYNEQFF. DNA for the CDR3: TGTGCCAGCAGTACTACTAGCATGAACTACAATGAGCAGTTCTTC.

The V gene is TRBV29-1, the J gene TRBJ2-7; TRBD1 agrees at 7 bases. The CDR3 extends over 12 amino acids. V was pared by 7 bases and J by 0 bases, with 3 bases of the junction left unmatched. Germline V gene lookup returns CDR1 SQVTM and CDR2 ANQGSEA. CDR3: CSAGQSSYEQYF. The CDR3 bases are TGCAGCGCGGGACAGAGCTCCTACGAGCAGTACTTC.

This clone was counted once. The chain uses TRBV2 and TRBJ1-2; 8 bases are shared with TRBD1. This CDR3 region has 11 residues. Germline V CDR1 and CDR2: SNHLY, FYNNEI. The V and J ends lost 10 bases and 7 bases, in that order; junction bases with no gene match: 5. The CDR3 region is CAKMDRAGYTF. The CDR3 region has the DNA TGTGCCAAAATGGACAGGGCTGGCTACACCTTC.

The CDR3 is CASHGGNEAEAFF. CDR3 coding DNA: TGTGCCAGCCACGGGGGGAATGAGGCTGAAGCTTTCTTT. The chain combines TRBV18 with TRBJ1-1; TRBD1 is a possible D gene (5 bases). Trimming took 8 bases from V and 6 from J, leaving 16 bases between them. The CDR3 covers 13 residues. The V gene's germline CDR1 is KGHSH and CDR2 LQKENI.

The chain links TRBV10-1 to TRBJ2-7; D ambiguous. V shed 6 bases and J shed 4 bases, with 16 bases lying between them. This CDR3 is 14 amino acids long. CDR1 is WNHNN and CDR2 is SYGVQD in the germline V gene (reference sequence). The DNA of the CDR3 is TGCGCCAGCAGCCTCGGTCCACCCACTTACGAGCAGTACTTC. As protein: CASSLGPPTYEQYF.

The chain has TRBV6-6 and TRBJ1-1; no reliable D call. Trimming shortened V by 2 bases and J by 1 base, and 8 bases separated the two germline ends. CDR3 size: 14 residues. Germline loops: CDR1 MNHNY, CDR2 SVGAGI (reference sequence). Written as DNA, the CDR3 is TGTGCCAGCAGTTACGGGGTACCGAACACTGAAGCTTTCTTT. This gives the protein CASSYGVPNTEAFF.

CDR3 sequence reads: CASSYGRSEQFF. The CDR3 DNA reads TGTGCCAGCAGTTACGGACGGTCGGAGCAGTTCTTC. The chain joins TRBV13 to TRBJ2-1; no reliable D call. The germline V gene encodes CDR1 PRHDT and CDR2 FYEKMQ (reference sequence). V was trimmed by 6 bases and J by 10 bases, leaving 13 bases between them. The CDR3 is made up of 12 amino acids. The whole variable domain, remainder taken from reference TRBV13 and TRBJ2-1, is AAGVIQSPRHLIKEKRETATLKCYPIPRHDTVYWYQQGPGQDPQFLISFYEKMQSDKGSIPDRFSAQQFSDYHSELNMSSLELGDSALYFCASSYGRSEQFFGPGTRLTVL.

The CDR3, as DNA: TGCGCCAGCAGCTTGACCTCGGGCTTAGAGACCCAGTACTTC. Protein product: CASSLTSGLETQYF. The chain recombines TRBV5-1 with TRBJ2-5; D not certain. Trimming left V 1 base short and J 4 bases short, with 11 bases between. CDR3 length: 14 amino acids. The germline CDR1 and CDR2 sequences are SGHRS and YFSETQ.

V usage is TRBV5-1 and J usage is TRBJ1-4, with D unresolved. The CDR3 sequence is 15 residues long. Germline-derived CDR1 and CDR2 are SGHRS and YFSETQ. The V end was cut by 0 bases, the J end by 7 bases, with 13 bases between. CDR3 residues: CASSLEGGRGEKLFF. DNA of the CDR3: TGCGCCAGCAGCTTGGAGGGAGGTAGAGGTGAAAAACTGTTTTTT.

The chain carries TRBV5-1 and TRBJ1-5; D call uncertain. There are 13 residues in the CDR3. V was trimmed by 4 bases and J by 2 bases, leaving 7 bases between them. The germline gives CDR1 SGHRS, CDR2 YFSETQ. Here the CDR3 DNA reads TGCGCCAGCAGCCAGGCCGGCAATCAGCCCCAGCATTTT. Its translation is CASSQAGNQPQHF.

The CDR3 region has the DNA TGTGCCAGCAGTGTCGGGACTAACTACGAGCAGTACTTC. It translates to CASSVGTNYEQYF. The chain is built from TRBV6-1 and TRBJ2-7; 7 bases map to TRBD2. Germline loops: CDR1 MNHNS, CDR2 SASEGT. The CDR3 covers 13 residues. Losses at the gene ends were 4 bases for V and 3 bases for J; bases not matched to a gene: 3.

The chain recombines TRBV4-1 with TRBJ2-3; the match to TRBD2 covers 7 bases. Trimming cost V 4 bases and J 6 bases; bases outside gene matches: 7. Germline loops: CDR1 MGHRA, CDR2 YSYEKL. The CDR3 is 14 residues long. The CDR3 region has the DNA TGCGCCAGCAGCCCTACGGGAGGTCGTGATACGCAGTATTTT. This encodes CASSPTGGRDTQYF.